The 8 T cell receptor beta chains below were found in one sample sequenced in a study of T-cell memory formation after mild COVID-19. TCRdb passed the 5' RACE reads through MiXCR, listing each CDR3 protein once. The sample records about 340,000 distinct CDR3 sequences, 15% being singletons. The sample consisted of PBMCs or a T cell subset sorted from them (not recorded which). The receptors here all came from a young man who had mild COVID-19 (a few samples of this study predate the infection). Cell type and time point are not known.

Only a few counts were recorded for this clonotype. The chain links TRBV3-1 to TRBJ2-3; 9 nucleotides agree with TRBD2. Germline V CDR1 and CDR2: LGHDT, YNNKEL (reference sequence). V was pared by 0 bases and J by 5 bases, with 3 bases of the junction left unmatched. The CDR3 is made up of 15 amino acids. For the CDR3, the DNA is TGTGCCAGCAGCCAAGATCCAGCGGGGGGAGATACGCAGTATTTT. The encoded protein is CASSQDPAGGDTQYF.

This clonotype was detected a few times. V gene TRBV29-1 combines with J gene TRBJ2-3, with a possible D match to TRBD1 (5 bases). V was clipped by 1 base and J by 1 base, with 9 bases between them. The CDR3 runs 14 residues. CDR1 SQVTM and CDR2 ANQGSEA come from the germline V gene. CDR3 residues: CSVEGGAGTDTQYF. DNA of the CDR3: TGCAGCGTTGAAGGTGGGGCGGGCACAGATACGCAGTATTTT.

This clonotype was found many times. CDR3 loop: CASSYPLDGNTEAFF. As DNA, the CDR3 is TGTGCCAGCAGTTACCCACTGGACGGGAACACTGAAGCTTTCTTT. The chain has TRBV6-2 or TRBV6-3 and TRBJ1-1, with D uncertain. The germline gives CDR1 MNHEY, CDR2 SVGEGT. Trimming shortened V by 2 bases and J by 1 base, and 11 bases separated the two germline ends. The CDR3 has 15 residues.

The genes are TRBV7-3 and TRBJ2-3, with D possibly being TRBD1 (7 bases). CDR3 length: 15 residues. Germline loops: CDR1 SGHTA, CDR2 FQGTGA. With 5 bases removed from V and 4 bases from J, the gap between germline ends came to 16 bases. In DNA, the CDR3 is TGTGCCAGCAGCACGGGGGACAGTTCTTCAGATACGCAGTATTTT. Translating it yields CASSTGDSSSDTQYF.

The chain recombines TRBV20-1 with TRBJ1-2; possible D gene TRBD1, 6 bases. Per germline, CDR1 DFQATT and CDR2 SNEGSKA (reference sequence). V shed 6 bases and J shed 4 bases, with 18 bases lying between them. CDR3 length equals 14 residues. This CDR3 is CSARQTGGFYGYTF. The CDR3 nucleotides read TGCAGTGCCAGACAGACAGGAGGATTCTATGGCTACACCTTC.

This clonotype was seen only a few times. The chain carries TRBV9 and TRBJ2-7; the match to TRBD2 covers 7 bases. The CDR3 runs to 16 residues. Germline values: CDR1 SGDLS, CDR2 YYNGEE. The trim removed 2 bases at V and 2 bases at J, leaving 10 bases unmatched. CDR3 coding DNA: TGTGCCAGCAGCGTGGCCCCAAGCGGGGAGACCTACGAGCAGTACTTC. Amino acid sequence: CASSVAPSGETYEQYF.

This clonotype was counted at least ten times. The rearrangement joins TRBV7-2 to TRBJ2-7; D is possibly TRBD1 (5 bases). V lost 5 bases and J lost 12, with 20 bases in between. The CDR3 runs 13 residues. CDR1 SGHTA and CDR2 FQGNSA come from the germline V gene. The CDR3 DNA follows: TGTGCCAGCAGCCCACAGGCTTGGCAGGGCGCGTACTTC. The encoded protein is CASSPQAWQGAYF.

The chain recombines TRBV20-1 with TRBJ2-1; 7 nucleotides match TRBD1. The germline V gene has CDR1 DFQATT and CDR2 SNEGSKA (reference sequence). The CDR3 loop spans 14 amino acids. V trimming: 0 bases; J trimming: 5 bases; junction bases outside the gene matches: 4. CDR3 bases: TGCAGTGCTAGAGACGACAGGGACAACAATGAGCAGTTCTTC. It yields the protein CSARDDRDNNEQFF.